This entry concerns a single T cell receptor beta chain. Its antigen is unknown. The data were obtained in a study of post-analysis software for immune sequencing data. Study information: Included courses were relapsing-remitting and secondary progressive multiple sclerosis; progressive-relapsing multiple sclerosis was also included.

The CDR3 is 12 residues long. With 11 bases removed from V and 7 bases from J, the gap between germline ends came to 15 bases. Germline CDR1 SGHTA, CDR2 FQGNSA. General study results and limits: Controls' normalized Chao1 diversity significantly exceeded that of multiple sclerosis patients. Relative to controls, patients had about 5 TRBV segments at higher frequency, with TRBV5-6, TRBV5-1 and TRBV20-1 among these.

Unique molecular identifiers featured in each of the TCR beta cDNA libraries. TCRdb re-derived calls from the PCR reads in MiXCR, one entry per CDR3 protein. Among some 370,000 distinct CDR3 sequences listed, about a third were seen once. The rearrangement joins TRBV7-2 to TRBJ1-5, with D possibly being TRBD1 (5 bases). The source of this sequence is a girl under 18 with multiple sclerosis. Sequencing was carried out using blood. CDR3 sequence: CASAGYGQPQHF. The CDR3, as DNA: TGTGCCTCGGCAGGGTACGGGCAGCCCCAGCATTTT.